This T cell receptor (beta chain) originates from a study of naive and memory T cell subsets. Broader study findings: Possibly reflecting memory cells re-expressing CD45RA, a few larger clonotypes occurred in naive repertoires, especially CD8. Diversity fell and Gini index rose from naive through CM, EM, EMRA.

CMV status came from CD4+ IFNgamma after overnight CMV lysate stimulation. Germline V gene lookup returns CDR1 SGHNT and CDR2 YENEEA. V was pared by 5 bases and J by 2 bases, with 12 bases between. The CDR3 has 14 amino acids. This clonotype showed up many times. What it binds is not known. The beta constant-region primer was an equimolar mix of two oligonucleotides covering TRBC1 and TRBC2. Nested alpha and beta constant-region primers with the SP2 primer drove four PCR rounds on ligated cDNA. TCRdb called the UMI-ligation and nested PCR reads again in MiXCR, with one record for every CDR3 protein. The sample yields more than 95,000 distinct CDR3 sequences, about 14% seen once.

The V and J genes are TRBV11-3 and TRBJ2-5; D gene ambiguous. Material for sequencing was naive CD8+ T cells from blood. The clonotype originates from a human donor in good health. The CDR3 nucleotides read TGTGCCAGCAGCGATCCGACCCATCAAGAGACCCAGTACTTC. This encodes CASSDPTHQETQYF.